The 23 T cell receptor beta chains below all came from one sample that was sequenced in a study of CD8+ T cells in alopecia areata. Extracted from the samples, RNA was reverse transcribed into cDNA to serve as the sequencing template. Profiled with immunoSEQ multiplex PCR; TCRdb holds only in-frame clones, not every one. The data show approximately 100,000 clones, with roughly 42% seen just once and 0.6% to 0.85% held by the top ten. The source material was CD4+ T cells sorted from blood. The receptors stem from a human donor with alopecia areata.

The V call is TRBV2, the J call TRBJ2-1, with TRBD2 identical over 15 bases. Trimming removed 10 bases from V and 5 bases from J; junction bases left unmatched: 12. Germline loops: CDR1 SNHLY, CDR2 FYNNEI. This CDR3 contains 17 residues. CDR3 region: CATSRTSGGASDNEQFF. As DNA, the CDR3 is TGTGCCACCTCCAGGACTAGCGGGGGGGCCTCTGACAATGAGCAGTTCTTC. Supplemented by reference TRBV2 and TRBJ2-1, the full variable domain reads EPEVTQTPSHQVTQMGQEVILRCVPISNHLYFYWYRQILGQKVEFLVSFYNNEISEKSEIFDDQFSVERPDGSNFTLKIRSTKLEDSAMYFCATSRTSGGASDNEQFFGPGTRLTVL.

The CDR3 region has the DNA TGTGCCAGCAGTCCTTACCCAGTAGGGGAAAAACTGTTTTTT. It specifies CASSPYPVGEKLFF. The chain links TRBV6-5 to TRBJ1-4; no definite D call. V lost 5 bases to trimming and J lost 8 bases, with 15 bases between them. Germline CDR1 MNHEY, CDR2 SVGAGI. This CDR3 is 14 amino acids long.

The CDR3 region is CAWSVGLYGYTF. The DNA of the CDR3 is TGTGCCTGGAGTGTAGGGCTCTATGGCTACACCTTC. This rearrangement joins TRBV30 to TRBJ1-2; D ambiguous. CDR1 is GTSNPN and CDR2 is SVGIG in the germline V gene (reference sequence). The CDR3 runs 12 residues. Trimming cost V 0 bases and J 4 bases, with 6 bases left between them.

This clone was seen only a few times. The chain couples TRBV25-1 to TRBJ2-1, with D possibly being TRBD1 or TRBD2 (5 bases each). CDR1 and CDR2 (germline): MGHDK, SYGVNS. The CDR3 totals 15 residues. Trimming removed 0 bases from V and 5 bases from J, with 11 bases in between. This CDR3 reads CASSEYSGTHNEQFF. The CDR3 DNA sequence: TGTGCCAGCAGTGAATATAGTGGGACCCACAATGAGCAGTTCTTC.

This clone was seen a handful of times. The genes are TRBV28 and TRBJ2-5, with D unresolved. V was cut by 4 bases and J by 7 bases, with 22 bases left in between. The germline V gene encodes CDR1 MDHEN and CDR2 SYDVKM. CDR3 length: 16 amino acids. In DNA form, the CDR3 reads TGTGCCAGCAGTTCTCACCGGGCCGAGATAGTCGGGACCCAGTACTTC. Amino acid sequence: CASSSHRAEIVGTQYF.

V gene TRBV14 combines with J gene TRBJ2-4; 8 bases fit TRBD2. After removal of 8 bases from V and 5 bases from J, the junction contained 5 bases not matched to a gene. The germline CDR1 and CDR2 sequences are SGHDN and FVKESK. CDR3 length: 13 residues. The CDR3 is CASRGLAENIQYF. Here the CDR3 DNA reads TGTGCCAGCCGAGGACTAGCAGAAAACATTCAGTACTTC.

The chain uses TRBV28 and TRBJ2-5, with 9 bases fitting TRBD2. The trim removed 8 bases at V and 9 bases at J, leaving 16 bases unmatched. Germline lookup yields CDR1 MDHEN and CDR2 SYDVKM. CDR3 length equals 15 residues. In DNA form, the CDR3 reads TGTGCCAGCGGGCTAGCGGGACGAGGGATGGGGGCCCAGTACTTC. This encodes CASGLAGRGMGAQYF.

In this sample, this clone turned up once. The rearrangement uses TRBV29-1 and TRBJ1-2; D is undetermined. Between the trimmed V and J ends, which lost 3 bases and 4 bases, there was a span of 6 bases. The CDR3 consists of 11 residues. The germline V gene has CDR1 SQVTM and CDR2 ANQGSEA. The CDR3 nucleotides read TGCAGCGTTGACACGATCTATGGCTACACCTTC. Protein product: CSVDTIYGYTF.

This clone has just a few counts. An end of the junction does not agree with germline; a read error may underlie this. The rearrangement links TRBV29-1 to TRBJ1-2, with D hard to call. CDR3 length: 13 amino acids. Germline V gene sequence: CDR1 SQVTM, CDR2 ANQGSEA. As DNA, the CDR3 is TGCAGCTTTGATGGAGGTAGCTCCTATGGCTACACCTTC. It codes for CSFDGGSSYGYTF.

Only one count was recorded for this clone. The gene calls are TRBV30 and TRBJ2-1; TRBD2 aligns across 7 bases. V lost 6 bases and J lost 5; bases outside the gene matches: 7. The CDR3 consists of 13 residues. Germline values: CDR1 GTSNPN, CDR2 SVGIG (reference sequence). In nucleotides, the CDR3 is TGTGCCTGTGGACTAGGGAGGGACAATGAGCAGTTCTTC. Translation gives CACGLGRDNEQFF. Looking up the rest from reference TRBV30 and TRBJ2-1 gives the full variable domain: SQTIHQWPATLVQPVGSPLSLECTVEGTSNPNLYWYRQAAGRGLQLLFYSVGIGQISSEVPQNLSASRPQDRQFILSSKKLLLSDSGFYLCACGLGRDNEQFFGPGTRLTVL.

V is TRBV5-1 and J is TRBJ2-3, with a possible D match to TRBD1 (6 bases). The CDR3 runs to 14 residues. V lost 1 base and J lost 5, with 11 bases in between. Per germline, CDR1 SGHRS and CDR2 YFSETQ. As DNA, the CDR3 is TGCGCCAGCAGCTTGAACAGGGCGAAAGATACGCAGTATTTT. This sequence encodes CASSLNRAKDTQYF. Based on the CDR3 plus reference TRBV5-1 and TRBJ2-3, the full variable domain is KAGVTQTPRYLIKTRGQQVTLSCSPISGHRSVSWYQQTPGQGLQFLFEYFSETQRNKGNFPGRFSGRQFSNSRSEMNVSTLELGDSALYLCASSLNRAKDTQYFGPGTRLTVL.

The chain links TRBV7-2 to TRBJ2-1; D call uncertain. Germline CDR1 SGHTA, CDR2 FQGNSA. The V end lost 4 bases, the J end lost 0 bases, and 13 bases lay between the germline ends. The CDR3 contains 16 residues. CDR3 protein: CASSSTDQRSYNEQFF. The CDR3, as DNA: TGTGCCAGCAGCTCGACGGACCAACGCTCCTACAATGAGCAGTTCTTC.

The gene calls are TRBV4-2 and TRBJ2-3; D gene unclear. Between the trimmed V and J ends, which lost 4 bases and 4 bases, there was a span of 9 bases. Germline CDR1 reads LGHNA; CDR2 reads YNFKEQ. CDR3 size: 13 residues. CDR3 in DNA: TGTGCCAGCAGCCCGACGAGTTCAGATACGCAGTATTTT. This encodes CASSPTSSDTQYF.

This chain connects TRBV28 to TRBJ2-4; D uncertain. Germline assignment: CDR1 MDHEN and CDR2 SYDVKM. V gave up 4 bases and J gave up 6 bases, with 4 bases separating them. The CDR3 length is 11 residues. The CDR3 DNA reads as TGTGCCAGCAGTTCCCCAAACATTCAGTACTTC. Encoded protein: CASSSPNIQYF.

The chain combines TRBV20-1 with TRBJ1-1, with D possibly TRBD1 on 6 matching bases. This CDR3 contains 11 residues. The germline V gene has CDR1 DFQATT and CDR2 SNEGSKA (reference sequence). This CDR3 reads CRGTQGTEAFF. In nucleotides, the CDR3 is TGCAGGGGGACACAGGGCACTGAAGCTTTCTTT.

CDR3 sequence (DNA): TGTGCCTGGATTCGACAGGGGGCGGGCGAAAAACTGTTTTTT. Protein sequence: CAWIRQGAGEKLFF. The chain carries TRBV30 and TRBJ1-4; 10 nucleotides agree with TRBD1. The CDR3 extends over 14 amino acids. Trimming removed 4 bases from V and 8 bases from J; junction bases left unmatched: 7. Germline V gene sequence: CDR1 GTSNPN, CDR2 SVGIG (reference sequence).

The J gene is TRBJ2-1, the V gene TRBV4-3; D call uncertain. V lost 0 bases, J lost 5 bases, and 11 bases lay in between. The CDR3 is made up of 15 amino acids. The germline V gene has CDR1 LGHNA and CDR2 YSLEER. The CDR3 bases are TGCGCCAGCAGCCAAGATCTAGGAGCCCACAATGAGCAGTTCTTC. This gives the protein CASSQDLGAHNEQFF.

This clone was picked up a small number of times. The chain joins TRBV2 to TRBJ1-1, with D tentatively TRBD1 (5 bases). The V and J ends lost 8 bases and 5 bases respectively, with 18 bases between them. Looked up from germline, CDR1 is SNHLY and CDR2 is FYNNEI. CDR3 length: 14 residues. The CDR3 DNA follows: TGTGCCAGCGAGGGGCTTTCGAGGCCTACTGAAGCTTTCTTT. Protein product: CASEGLSRPTEAFF.

This clone was counted between two and nine times. The rearrangement links TRBV30 to TRBJ2-5; D is unclear. The germline V and J ends were trimmed by 3 bases and 1 base, with 9 bases remaining between them. The CDR3 length is 13 residues. From germline, CDR1 is GTSNPN and CDR2 SVGIG (reference sequence). The CDR3 DNA reads TGTGCCTGGAGACAGAGTCCCCAAGAGACCCAGTACTTC. Residues: CAWRQSPQETQYF.

In the case of this clone: A much larger clone lies one base from this, so it may be a read error. The CDR3 nucleotides are TGTGCCAGCAGCTCCCAAGAGACCCAGTACTTC. It encodes CASSSQETQYF. The gene calls are TRBV11-2 and TRBJ2-5; the D is unclear. Trimming pared 4 bases from V and 1 base from J, leaving 1 base between. This CDR3 is built from 11 residues. Per germline, CDR1 SGHAT and CDR2 FQNNGV.

V is TRBV30 and J is TRBJ2-5; 9 nucleotides align to TRBD1. This CDR3 is 16 amino acids long. Germline CDR1 reads GTSNPN; CDR2 reads SVGIG (reference sequence). The V and J ends lost 3 bases and 4 bases, in that order; junction bases with no gene match: 12. CDR3: CAWSNPNRGRRETQYF. In DNA, the CDR3 is TGTGCCTGGAGCAATCCAAACAGGGGGCGTAGAGAGACCCAGTACTTC.

This chain connects TRBV30 to TRBJ1-1; D gene ambiguous. This CDR3 has 12 amino acids. CDR1 GTSNPN and CDR2 SVGIG come from the germline V gene (reference sequence). Trimming removed 1 base from V and 5 bases from J, with 8 bases in between. The CDR3 here is CAWSEQSTEAFF. The CDR3 DNA follows: TGTGCCTGGAGTGAACAGTCAACTGAAGCTTTCTTT.

V gene TRBV5-6 combines with J gene TRBJ2-5, with 7 bases aligning to TRBD1. Germline V gene sequence: CDR1 SGHDT, CDR2 YYEEEE. The CDR3 covers 15 residues. The trim removed 0 bases at V and 2 bases at J, leaving 4 bases unmatched. The CDR3 DNA reads as TGTGCCAGCAGCTTGGCGGGACAGAATCAAGAGACCCAGTACTTC. Translated, it gives CASSLAGQNQETQYF. The entire variable domain, with the rest obtained from reference TRBV5-6 and TRBJ2-5, is as follows: DAGVTQSPTHLIKTRGQQVTLRCSPKSGHDTVSWYQQALGQGPQFIFQYYEEEERQRGNFPDRFSGHQFPNYSSELNVNALLLGDSALYLCASSLAGQNQETQYFGPGTRLLVL.